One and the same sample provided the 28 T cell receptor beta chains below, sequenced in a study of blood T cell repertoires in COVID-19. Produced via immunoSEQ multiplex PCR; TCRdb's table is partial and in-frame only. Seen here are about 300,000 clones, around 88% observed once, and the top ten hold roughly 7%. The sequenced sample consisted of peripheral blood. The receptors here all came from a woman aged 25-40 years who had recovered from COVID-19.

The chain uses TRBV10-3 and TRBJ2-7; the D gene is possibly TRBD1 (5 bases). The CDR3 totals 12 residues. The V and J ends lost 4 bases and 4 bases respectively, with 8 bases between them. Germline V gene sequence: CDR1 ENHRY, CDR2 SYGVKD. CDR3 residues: CAISVDTYEQYF. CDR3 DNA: TGTGCCATCAGTGTGGACACGTACGAGCAGTACTTC.

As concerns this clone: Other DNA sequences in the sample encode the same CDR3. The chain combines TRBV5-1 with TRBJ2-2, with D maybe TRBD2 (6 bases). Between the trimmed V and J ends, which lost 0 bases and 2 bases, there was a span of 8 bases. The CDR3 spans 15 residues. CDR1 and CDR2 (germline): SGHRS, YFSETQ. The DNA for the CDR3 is TGCGCCAGCAGCTTGGCCGGGGGTAACACCGGGGAGCTGTTTTTT. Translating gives CASSLAGGNTGELFF.

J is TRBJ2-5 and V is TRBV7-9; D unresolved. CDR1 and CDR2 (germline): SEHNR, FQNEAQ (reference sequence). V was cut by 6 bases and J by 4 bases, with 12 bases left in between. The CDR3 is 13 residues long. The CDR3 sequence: CASRLRSAETQYF. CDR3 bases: TGTGCCAGCAGGCTCAGGTCAGCAGAGACCCAGTACTTC.

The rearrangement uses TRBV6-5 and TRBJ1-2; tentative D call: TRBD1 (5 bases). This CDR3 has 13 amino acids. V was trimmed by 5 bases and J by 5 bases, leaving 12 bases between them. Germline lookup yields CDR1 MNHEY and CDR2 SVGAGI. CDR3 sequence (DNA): TGTGCCAGCAGTCCGGGGGGGGAGTATGGCTACACCTTC. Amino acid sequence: CASSPGGEYGYTF.

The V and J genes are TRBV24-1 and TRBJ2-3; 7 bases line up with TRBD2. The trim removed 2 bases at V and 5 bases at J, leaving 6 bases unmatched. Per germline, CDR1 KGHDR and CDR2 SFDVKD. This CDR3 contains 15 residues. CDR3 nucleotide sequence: TGTGCCACCAGTGATTCGCGGGGGTTGGTAGATACGCAGTATTTT. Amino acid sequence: CATSDSRGLVDTQYF.

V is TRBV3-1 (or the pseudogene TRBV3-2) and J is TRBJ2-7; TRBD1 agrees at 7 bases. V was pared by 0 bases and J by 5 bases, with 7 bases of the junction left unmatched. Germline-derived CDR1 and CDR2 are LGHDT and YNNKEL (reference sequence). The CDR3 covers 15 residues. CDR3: CASSQDPAGGDEQYF. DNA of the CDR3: TGTGCCAGCAGCCAAGATCCCGCAGGGGGTGACGAGCAGTACTTC.

The CDR3 DNA is TGTGCCAGCAGCCTTGTGCAAGGGGACATTCAGTACTTC. It codes for CASSLVQGDIQYF. The chain recombines TRBV7-3 with TRBJ2-4; D is possibly TRBD1 (5 bases). Germline CDR1 SGHTA, CDR2 FQGTGA. V was shortened by 5 bases and J by 8 bases, with 13 bases between the two germline ends. This CDR3 comprises 13 residues.

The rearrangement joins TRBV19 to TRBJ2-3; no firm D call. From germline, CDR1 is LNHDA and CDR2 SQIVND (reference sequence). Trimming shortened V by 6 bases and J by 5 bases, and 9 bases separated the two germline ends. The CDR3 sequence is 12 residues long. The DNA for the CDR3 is TGTGCCAGTAGGTTACCGGGAGATACGCAGTATTTT. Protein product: CASRLPGDTQYF.

The CDR3 DNA reads TGTGCCAGTAGTTCACAGGGGGCGGCCAAAAACATTCAGTACTTC. It yields the protein CASSSQGAAKNIQYF. V and J are TRBV19 and TRBJ2-4; 9 positions agree with TRBD1. The CDR3 is 15 amino acids. The V gene's germline CDR1 is LNHDA and CDR2 SQIVND (reference sequence). J gave up 1 base and V 5 bases, and 3 bases lay outside the gene matches.

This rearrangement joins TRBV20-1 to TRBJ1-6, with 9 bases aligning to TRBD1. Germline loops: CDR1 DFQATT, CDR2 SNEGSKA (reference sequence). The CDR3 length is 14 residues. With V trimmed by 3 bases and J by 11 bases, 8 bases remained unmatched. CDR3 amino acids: CSASPGQGFAPLHF. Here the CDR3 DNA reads TGCAGTGCTAGTCCGGGACAGGGTTTTGCACCCCTCCACTTT.

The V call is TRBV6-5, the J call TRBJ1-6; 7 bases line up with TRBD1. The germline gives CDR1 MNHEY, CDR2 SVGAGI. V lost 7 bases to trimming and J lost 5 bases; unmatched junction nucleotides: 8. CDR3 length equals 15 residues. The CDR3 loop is CASTRRQGNNSPLHF. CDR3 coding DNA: TGTGCCAGCACCAGAAGACAGGGAAATAATTCACCCCTCCACTTT.

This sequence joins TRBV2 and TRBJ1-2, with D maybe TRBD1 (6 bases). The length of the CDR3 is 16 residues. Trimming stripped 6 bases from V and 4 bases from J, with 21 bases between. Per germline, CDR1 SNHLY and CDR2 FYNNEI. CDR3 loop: CASRPWGPATLYGYTF. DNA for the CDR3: TGTGCCAGCAGACCCTGGGGGCCCGCTACTCTCTATGGCTACACCTTC. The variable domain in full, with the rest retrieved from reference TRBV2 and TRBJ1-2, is EPEVTQTPSHQVTQMGQEVILRCVPISNHLYFYWYRQILGQKVEFLVSFYNNEISEKSEIFDDQFSVERPDGSNFTLKIRSTKLEDSAMYFCASRPWGPATLYGYTFGSGTRLTVV.

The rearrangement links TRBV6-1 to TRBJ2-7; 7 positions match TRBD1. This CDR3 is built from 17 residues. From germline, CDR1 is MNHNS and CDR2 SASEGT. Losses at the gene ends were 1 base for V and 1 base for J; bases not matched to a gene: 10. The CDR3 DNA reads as TGTGCCAGCAGTGAAGAGTCAGCGGCAGGGGGATCCTACGAGCAGTACTTC. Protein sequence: CASSEESAAGGSYEQYF.

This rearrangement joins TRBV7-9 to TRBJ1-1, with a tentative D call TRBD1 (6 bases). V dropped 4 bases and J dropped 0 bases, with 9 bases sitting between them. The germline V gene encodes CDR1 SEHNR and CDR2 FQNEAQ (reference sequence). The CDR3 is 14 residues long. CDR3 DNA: TGTGCCAGCAGCTATGGACAGCTGAACACTGAAGCTTTCTTT. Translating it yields CASSYGQLNTEAFF. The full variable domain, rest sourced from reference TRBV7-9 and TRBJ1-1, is DTGVSQNPRHKITKRGQNVTFRCDPISEHNRLYWYRQTLGQGPEFLTYFQNEAQLEKSRLLSDRFSAERPKGSFSTLEIQRTEQGDSAMYLCASSYGQLNTEAFFGQGTRLTVV.

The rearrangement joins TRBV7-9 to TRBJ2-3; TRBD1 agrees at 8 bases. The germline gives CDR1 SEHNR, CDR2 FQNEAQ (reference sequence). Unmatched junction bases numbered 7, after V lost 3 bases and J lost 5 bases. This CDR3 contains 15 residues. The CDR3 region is CASSFRGQGIDTQYF. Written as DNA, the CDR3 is TGTGCCAGCAGCTTCCGAGGACAGGGAATAGATACGCAGTATTTT.

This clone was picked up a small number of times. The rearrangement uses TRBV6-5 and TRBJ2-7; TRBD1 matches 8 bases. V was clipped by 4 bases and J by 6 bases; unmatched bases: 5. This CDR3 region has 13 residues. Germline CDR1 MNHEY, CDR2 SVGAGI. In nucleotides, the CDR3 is TGTGCCAGCAGTTGGACAGGGAAAGTCGAGCAGTACTTC. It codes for CASSWTGKVEQYF.

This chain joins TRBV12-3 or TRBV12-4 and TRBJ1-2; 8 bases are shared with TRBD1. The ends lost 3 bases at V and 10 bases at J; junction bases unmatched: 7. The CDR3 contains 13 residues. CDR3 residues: CASSLSQGANYTF. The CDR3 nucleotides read TGTGCCAGCAGTTTGTCGCAGGGGGCGAACTACACCTTC.

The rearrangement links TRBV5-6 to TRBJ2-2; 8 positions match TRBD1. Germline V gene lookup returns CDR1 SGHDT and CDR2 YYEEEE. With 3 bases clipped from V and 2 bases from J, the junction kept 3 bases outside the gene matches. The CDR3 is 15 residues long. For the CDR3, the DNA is TGTGCCAGCAGCTCCGGACAGGGCAACACCGGGGAGCTGTTTTTT. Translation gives CASSSGQGNTGELFF.

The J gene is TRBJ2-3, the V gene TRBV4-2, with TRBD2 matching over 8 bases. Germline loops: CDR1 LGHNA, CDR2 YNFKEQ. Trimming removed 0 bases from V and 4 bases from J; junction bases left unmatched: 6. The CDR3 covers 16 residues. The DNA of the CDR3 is TGTGCCAGCAGCCAAGAACGTAGCGGGGCATCAGATACGCAGTATTTT. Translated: CASSQERSGASDTQYF.

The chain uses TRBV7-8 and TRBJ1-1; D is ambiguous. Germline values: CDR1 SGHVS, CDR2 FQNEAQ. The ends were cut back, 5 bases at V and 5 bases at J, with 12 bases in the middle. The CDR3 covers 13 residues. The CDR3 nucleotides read TGTGCCAGCAGCCACCTGACGGGGACTGAAGCTTTCTTT. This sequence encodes CASSHLTGTEAFF.

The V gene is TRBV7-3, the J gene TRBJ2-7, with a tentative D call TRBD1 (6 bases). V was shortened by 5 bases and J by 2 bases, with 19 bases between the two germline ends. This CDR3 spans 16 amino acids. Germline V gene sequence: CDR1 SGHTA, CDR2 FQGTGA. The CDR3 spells CASSTGTEGDPYEQYF. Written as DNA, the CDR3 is TGTGCCAGCAGCACAGGGACCGAAGGGGACCCCTACGAGCAGTACTTC.

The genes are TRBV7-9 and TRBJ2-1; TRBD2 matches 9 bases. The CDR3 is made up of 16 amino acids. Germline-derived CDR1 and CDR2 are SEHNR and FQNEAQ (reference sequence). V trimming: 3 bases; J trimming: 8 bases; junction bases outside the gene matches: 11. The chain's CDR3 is CASSFGTSSGGDEQFF. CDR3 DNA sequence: TGTGCCAGCAGCTTTGGGACTAGCTCCGGTGGCGATGAGCAGTTCTTC.

CDR3 loop: CASSQEPHGADLNTEAFF. The CDR3 region has the DNA TGCGCCAGCAGCCAAGAACCCCATGGGGCAGACTTGAACACTGAAGCTTTCTTT. The chain carries TRBV4-3 and TRBJ1-1, with a tentative D call TRBD1 (5 bases). The CDR3 length is 18 residues. Germline-derived CDR1 and CDR2 are LGHNA and YSLEER. Trimming cost V 0 bases and J 0 bases, with 17 bases left between them.

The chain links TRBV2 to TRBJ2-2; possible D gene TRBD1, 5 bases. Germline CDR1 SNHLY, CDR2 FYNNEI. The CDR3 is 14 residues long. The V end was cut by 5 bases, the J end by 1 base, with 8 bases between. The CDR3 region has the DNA TGTGCCAGCAGTCAGACAGAGAACACCGGGGAGCTGTTTTTT. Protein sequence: CASSQTENTGELFF.

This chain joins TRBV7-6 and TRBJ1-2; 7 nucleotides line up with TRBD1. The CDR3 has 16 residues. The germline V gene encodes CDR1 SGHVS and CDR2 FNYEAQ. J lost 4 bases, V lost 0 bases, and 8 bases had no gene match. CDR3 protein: CASSLALEGAGYGYTF. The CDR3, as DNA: TGTGCCAGCAGCTTAGCGCTCGAGGGGGCTGGCTATGGCTACACCTTC.

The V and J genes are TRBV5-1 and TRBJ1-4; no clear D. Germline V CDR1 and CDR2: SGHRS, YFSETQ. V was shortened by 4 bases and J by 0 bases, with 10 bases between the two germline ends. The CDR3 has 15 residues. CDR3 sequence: CASSPGAATNEKLFF. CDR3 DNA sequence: TGCGCCAGCAGCCCCGGAGCAGCAACTAATGAAAAACTGTTTTTT. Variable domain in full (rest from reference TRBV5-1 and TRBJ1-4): KAGVTQTPRYLIKTRGQQVTLSCSPISGHRSVSWYQQTPGQGLQFLFEYFSETQRNKGNFPGRFSGRQFSNSRSEMNVSTLELGDSALYLCASSPGAATNEKLFFGSGTQLSVL.

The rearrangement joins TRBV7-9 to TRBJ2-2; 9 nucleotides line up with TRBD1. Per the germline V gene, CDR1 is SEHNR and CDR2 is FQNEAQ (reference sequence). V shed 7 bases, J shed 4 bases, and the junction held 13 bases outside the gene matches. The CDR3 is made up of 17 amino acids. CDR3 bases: TGTGCCAGCACCTCGGAAACCGGGACAGGGTCCACCGGGGAGCTGTTTTTT. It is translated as CASTSETGTGSTGELFF.

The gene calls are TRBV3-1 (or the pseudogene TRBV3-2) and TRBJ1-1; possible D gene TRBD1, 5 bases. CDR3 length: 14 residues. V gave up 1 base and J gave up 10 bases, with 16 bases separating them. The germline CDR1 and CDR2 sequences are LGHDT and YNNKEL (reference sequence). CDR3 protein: CASSQAERGSLAFF. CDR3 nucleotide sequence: TGTGCCAGCAGCCAAGCGGAAAGGGGTTCTTTAGCTTTCTTT.